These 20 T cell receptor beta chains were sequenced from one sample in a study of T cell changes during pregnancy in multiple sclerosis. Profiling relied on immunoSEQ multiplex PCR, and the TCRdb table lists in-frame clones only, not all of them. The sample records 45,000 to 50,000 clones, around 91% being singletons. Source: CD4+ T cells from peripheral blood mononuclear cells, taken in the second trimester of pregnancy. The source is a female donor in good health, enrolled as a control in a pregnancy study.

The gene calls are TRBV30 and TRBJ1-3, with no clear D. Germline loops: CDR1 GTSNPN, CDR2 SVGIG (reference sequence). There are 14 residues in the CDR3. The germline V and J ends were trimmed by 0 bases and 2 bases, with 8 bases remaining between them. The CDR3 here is CAWSVLVAGNTIYF. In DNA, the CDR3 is TGTGCCTGGAGTGTACTAGTGGCTGGAAACACCATATATTTT.

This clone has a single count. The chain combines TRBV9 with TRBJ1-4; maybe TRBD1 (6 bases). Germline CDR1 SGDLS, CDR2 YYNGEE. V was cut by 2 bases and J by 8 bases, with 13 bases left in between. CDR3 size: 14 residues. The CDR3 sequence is CASSVGGASEKLFF. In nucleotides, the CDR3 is TGTGCCAGCAGCGTGGGGGGGGCGTCGGAAAAACTGTTTTTT.

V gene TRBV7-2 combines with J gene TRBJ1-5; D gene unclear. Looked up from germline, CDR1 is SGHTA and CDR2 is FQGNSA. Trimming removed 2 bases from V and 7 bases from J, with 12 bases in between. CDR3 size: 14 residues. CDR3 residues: CASSLHQSEQPQHF. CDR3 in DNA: TGTGCCAGCAGCTTACATCAAAGCGAACAGCCCCAGCATTTT.

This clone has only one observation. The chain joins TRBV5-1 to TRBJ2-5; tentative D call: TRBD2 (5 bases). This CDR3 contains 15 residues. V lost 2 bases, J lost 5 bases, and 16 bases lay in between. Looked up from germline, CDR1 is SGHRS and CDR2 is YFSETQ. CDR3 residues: CASSLGGEKRETQYF. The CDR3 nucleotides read TGCGCCAGCAGCTTAGGAGGCGAGAAACGGGAGACCCAGTACTTC.

The CDR3 DNA reads TGTGCCAGTAGTATAGATTGGCTCTACACCTTC. Protein: CASSIDWLYTF. This chain links TRBV19 with TRBJ1-2; D ambiguous. This CDR3 region has 11 residues. Germline lookup yields CDR1 LNHDA and CDR2 SQIVND (reference sequence). The V end lost 0 bases, the J end lost 10 bases, and 6 bases lay between the germline ends.

CDR3 sequence: CASNDRGTGANVLTF. In DNA, the CDR3 is TGTGCCAGCAACGATCGAGGTACTGGGGCCAACGTCCTGACTTTC. This chain links TRBV9 with TRBJ2-6, with D hard to call. Germline assignment: CDR1 SGDLS and CDR2 YYNGEE. This CDR3 contains 15 residues. The V end was cut by 6 bases, the J end by 2 bases, with 12 bases between.

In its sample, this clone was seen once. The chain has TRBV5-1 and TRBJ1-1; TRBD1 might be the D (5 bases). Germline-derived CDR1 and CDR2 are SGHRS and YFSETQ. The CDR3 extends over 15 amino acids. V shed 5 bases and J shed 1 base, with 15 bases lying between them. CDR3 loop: CASSLLGPGNTEAFF. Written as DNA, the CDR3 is TGCGCCAGCAGTCTCTTGGGGCCGGGGAACACTGAAGCTTTCTTT.

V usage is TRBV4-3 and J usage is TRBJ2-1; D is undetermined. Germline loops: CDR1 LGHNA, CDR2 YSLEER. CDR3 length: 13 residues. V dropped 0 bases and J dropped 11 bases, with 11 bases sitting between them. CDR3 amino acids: CASSQDLARKQFF. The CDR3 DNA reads TGCGCCAGCAGCCAAGATCTGGCGAGGAAGCAGTTCTTC.

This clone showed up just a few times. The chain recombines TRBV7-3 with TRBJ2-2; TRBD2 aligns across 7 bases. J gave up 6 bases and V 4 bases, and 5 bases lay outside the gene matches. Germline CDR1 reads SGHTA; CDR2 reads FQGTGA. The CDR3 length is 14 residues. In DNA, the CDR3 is TGTGCCAGCAGCTCGGGACTATTGCCCGGGGAGCTGTTTTTT. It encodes CASSSGLLPGELFF.

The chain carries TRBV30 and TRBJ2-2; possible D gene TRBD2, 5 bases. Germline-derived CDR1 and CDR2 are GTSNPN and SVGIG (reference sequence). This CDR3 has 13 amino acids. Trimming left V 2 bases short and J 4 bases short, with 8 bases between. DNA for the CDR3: TGTGCCTGGAGTTGGAGGTCCACCGGGGAGCTGTTTTTT. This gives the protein CAWSWRSTGELFF.

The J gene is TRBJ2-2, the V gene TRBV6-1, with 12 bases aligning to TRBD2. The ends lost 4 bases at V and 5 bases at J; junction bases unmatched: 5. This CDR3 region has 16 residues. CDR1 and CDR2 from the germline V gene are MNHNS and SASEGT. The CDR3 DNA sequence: TGTGCCAGCAGTGCTCTAGCGGGGGGGCGGACCGGGGAGCTGTTTTTT. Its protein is CASSALAGGRTGELFF.

The CDR3 reads CASWPQGPLDYGYTF. The CDR3 DNA follows: TGTGCCAGTTGGCCACAGGGCCCCTTGGACTATGGCTACACCTTC. The V and J genes are TRBV27 and TRBJ1-2; tentatively, D is TRBD1 (6 bases). This CDR3 is built from 15 residues. CDR1 is MNHEY, CDR2 SMNVEV, per germline (reference sequence). Trimming took off 9 bases at V and 3 bases at J, with 20 bases between the two ends.

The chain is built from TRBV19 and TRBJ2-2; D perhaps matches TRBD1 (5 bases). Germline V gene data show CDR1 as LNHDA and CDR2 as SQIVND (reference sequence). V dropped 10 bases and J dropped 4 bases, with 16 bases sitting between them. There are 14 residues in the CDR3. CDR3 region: CATKSTDITGELFF. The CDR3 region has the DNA TGTGCCACGAAATCGACAGACATCACCGGGGAGCTGTTTTTT.

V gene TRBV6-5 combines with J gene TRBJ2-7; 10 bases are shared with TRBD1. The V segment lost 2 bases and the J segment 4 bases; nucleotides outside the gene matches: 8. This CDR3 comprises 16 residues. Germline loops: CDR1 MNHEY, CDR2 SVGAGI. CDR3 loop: CASSYQTGGTLYEQYF. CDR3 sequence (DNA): TGTGCCAGCAGTTACCAGACAGGGGGCACTCTATACGAGCAGTACTTC.

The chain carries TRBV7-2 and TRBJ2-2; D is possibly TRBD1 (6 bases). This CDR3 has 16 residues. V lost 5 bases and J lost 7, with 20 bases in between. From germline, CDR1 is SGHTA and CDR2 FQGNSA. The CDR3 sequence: CASSLMLPGAHGELFF. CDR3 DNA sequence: TGTGCCAGCAGCCTAATGCTACCAGGGGCCCACGGGGAGCTGTTTTTT.

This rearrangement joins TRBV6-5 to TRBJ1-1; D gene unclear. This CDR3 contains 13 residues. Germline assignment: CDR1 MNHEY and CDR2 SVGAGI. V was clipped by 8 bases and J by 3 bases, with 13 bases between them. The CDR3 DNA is TGTGCCAGCCTACACCCGGGTGACACTGAAGCTTTCTTT. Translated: CASLHPGDTEAFF.

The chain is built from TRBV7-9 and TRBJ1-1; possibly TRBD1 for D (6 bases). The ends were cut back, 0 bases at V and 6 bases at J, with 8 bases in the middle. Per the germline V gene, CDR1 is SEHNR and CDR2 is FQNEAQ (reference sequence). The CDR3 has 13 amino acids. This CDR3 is CASSLADSAEAFF. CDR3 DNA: TGTGCCAGCAGCTTAGCGGACAGCGCTGAAGCTTTCTTT.

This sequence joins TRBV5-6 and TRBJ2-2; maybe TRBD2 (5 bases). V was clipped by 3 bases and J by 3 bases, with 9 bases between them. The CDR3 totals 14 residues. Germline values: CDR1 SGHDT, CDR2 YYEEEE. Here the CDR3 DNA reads TGTGCCAGCAGCTGGAGGATGGACACCGGGGAGCTGTTTTTT. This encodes CASSWRMDTGELFF.

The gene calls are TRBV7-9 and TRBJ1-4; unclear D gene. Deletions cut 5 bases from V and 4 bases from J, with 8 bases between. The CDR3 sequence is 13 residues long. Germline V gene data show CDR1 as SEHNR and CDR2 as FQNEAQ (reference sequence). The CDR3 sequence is CASSLGLNEKLFF. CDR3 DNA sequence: TGTGCCAGCAGCCTTGGACTTAATGAAAAACTGTTTTTT.

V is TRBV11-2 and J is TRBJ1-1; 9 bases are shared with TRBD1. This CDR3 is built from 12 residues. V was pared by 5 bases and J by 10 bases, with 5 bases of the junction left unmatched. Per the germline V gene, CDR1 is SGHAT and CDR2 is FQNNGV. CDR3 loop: CASSEDRGRAFF. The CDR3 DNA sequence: TGTGCCAGCAGCGAGGACAGGGGTAGAGCTTTCTTT.